The 5 T cell receptor beta chains listed next were all sequenced from one sample in a study of cytomegalovirus exposure and HLA in healthy donors. Sequencing was performed with immunoSEQ multiplex PCR; in TCRdb, only in-frame clones are kept and a portion is missing. The sample lists roughly 230,000 clones, about 92% occurring once. The sequencing sample was made of PBMCs. The receptors stem from a woman between 25 and 40 years old in good health and CMV-seronegative.

The rearrangement links TRBV29-1 to TRBJ2-7; 11 positions agree with TRBD1. Germline CDR1 is SQVTM and CDR2 is ANQGSEA. The V segment lost 6 bases and the J segment 9 bases; nucleotides outside the gene matches: 10. The CDR3 contains 13 residues. The CDR3 protein is CSVRTGGQLGQYF. CDR3 nucleotides: TGCAGCGTGAGGACAGGGGGCCAGTTAGGGCAGTACTTC.

The chain couples TRBV5-1 to TRBJ2-2; D is unclear. CDR3 length equals 14 residues. From germline, CDR1 is SGHRS and CDR2 YFSETQ. V was pared by 0 bases and J by 1 base, with 4 bases between. CDR3 bases: TGCGCCAGCAGCTTGGAAGGGAACACCGGGGAGCTGTTTTTT. This translates into CASSLEGNTGELFF. Based on the CDR3 plus reference TRBV5-1 and TRBJ2-2, the full variable domain is KAGVTQTPRYLIKTRGQQVTLSCSPISGHRSVSWYQQTPGQGLQFLFEYFSETQRNKGNFPGRFSGRQFSNSRSEMNVSTLELGDSALYLCASSLEGNTGELFFGEGSRLTVL.

The V and J genes are TRBV6-5 and TRBJ2-1, with 8 nucleotides matching TRBD2. J lost 4 bases, V lost 7 bases, and 9 bases had no gene match. Looked up from germline, CDR1 is MNHEY and CDR2 is SVGAGI. The CDR3 spans 15 residues. The CDR3 sequence: CASTPGGRSYNEQFF. In DNA, the CDR3 is TGTGCCAGCACCCCAGGCGGGAGGAGTTACAATGAGCAGTTCTTC.

The V and J genes are TRBV7-2 and TRBJ1-5; perhaps TRBD1 as D (5 bases). Germline V CDR1 and CDR2: SGHTA, FQGNSA. Trimming removed 4 bases at V and 0 bases at J, with 13 bases between. The CDR3 is 16 residues long. The CDR3 sequence is CASSSLGGDSNQPQHF. As DNA, the CDR3 is TGTGCCAGCAGCTCCTTGGGAGGGGATAGCAATCAGCCCCAGCATTTT.

This chain connects TRBV30 to TRBJ2-1; 9 bases line up with TRBD2. The CDR3 contains 13 residues. Germline CDR1 GTSNPN, CDR2 SVGIG (reference sequence). Germline trimming cut 5 bases from V and 5 bases from J; bases unmatched to any gene: 4. For the CDR3, the DNA is TGTGCCTGGGCGACTAGCGGAAACAATGAGCAGTTCTTC. It specifies CAWATSGNNEQFF.